This TCR beta chain derives from a study of T cells in Graves' hyperthyroidism and ophthalmopathy. Diagnosis of hyperthyroidism was new in patients aged 18 to 65, and its duration was under 2 months. Exclusion criteria comprised uncontrolled infection, other autoimmune disease, pregnancy or lactation. Every diagnosis used clinical symptoms, serum thyroxine and TRAb, thyroid ultrasound and orbital computed tomography. As regards this clonotype: As yet, its antigen is unknown.

Study-wide results and limits: A 13 V-J signature model discriminated ophthalmopathy versus stable hyperthyroidism.

This CDR3 region has 19 residues. Trimming cost V 4 bases and J 4 bases; bases outside gene matches: 20. CDR1 MNHNS and CDR2 SASEGT come from the germline V gene. What was amplified from RNA transcripts were TCR beta CDR3 regions. TCR CDR3 underwent first-round RT-PCR with the HTBI primer set. A single record per CDR3 protein comes from TCRdb applying MiXCR to the multiplex PCR reads. This sample yields hundreds of thousands of distinct CDR3 sequences, of which less than 15% are seen a single time; less than 10% belongs to the top ten. This chain joins TRBV6-1 and TRBJ2-7; 9 nucleotides align to TRBD2. Sequencing was performed on blood. The receptor was isolated from a young woman with Graves' hyperthyroidism. The CDR3 sequence is CASSVSGGRVAGALYEQYF. CDR3 bases: TGTGCCAGCAGTGTAAGTGGCGGCCGCGTAGCGGGAGCTCTATACGAGCAGTACTTC.